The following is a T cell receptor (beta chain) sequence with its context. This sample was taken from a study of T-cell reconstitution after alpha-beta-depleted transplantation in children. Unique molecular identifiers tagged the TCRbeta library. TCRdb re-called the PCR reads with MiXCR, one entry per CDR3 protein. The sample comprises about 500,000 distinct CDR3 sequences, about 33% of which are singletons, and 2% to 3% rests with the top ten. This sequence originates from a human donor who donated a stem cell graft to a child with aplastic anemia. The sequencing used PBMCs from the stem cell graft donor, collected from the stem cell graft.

DNA for the CDR3: TGTGCCAGTAGTATAGGGCACGGGACAGGGCGAGGCTACACCTTC. Amino acids: CASSIGHGTGRGYTF. The chain links TRBV19 to TRBJ1-2; TRBD1 matches 9 bases. The CDR3 consists of 15 residues. After removal of 1 base from V and 8 bases from J, the junction contained 8 bases not matched to a gene. Looked up from germline, CDR1 is LNHDA and CDR2 is SQIVND (reference sequence).